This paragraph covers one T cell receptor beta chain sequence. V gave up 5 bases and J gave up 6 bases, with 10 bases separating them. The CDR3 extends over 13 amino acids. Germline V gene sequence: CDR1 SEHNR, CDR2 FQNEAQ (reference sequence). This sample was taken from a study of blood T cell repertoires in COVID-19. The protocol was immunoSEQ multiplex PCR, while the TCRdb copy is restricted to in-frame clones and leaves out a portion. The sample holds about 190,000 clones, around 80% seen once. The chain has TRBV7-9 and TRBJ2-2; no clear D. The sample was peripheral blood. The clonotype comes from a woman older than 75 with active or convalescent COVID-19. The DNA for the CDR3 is TGTGCCAGCAGCCCCGACTCTCCCGGGGAGCTGTTTTTT. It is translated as CASSPDSPGELFF.